The 10 T cell receptor beta chains below come from one sample, sequenced in a study of neoadjuvant anti-PD-1 for oral cavity cancer. Some clones are missing from TCRdb's copy, which holds only in-frame ones; the method was immunoSEQ multiplex PCR. The sample has under 15,000 clones; over 65% are singletons. The starting material was PBMCs, obtained before nivolumab (anti-PD-1) treatment. Source of these receptors: a person aged 35-79 years with oral cavity squamous cell carcinoma.

This chain links TRBV5-1 with TRBJ2-1; 12 positions agree with TRBD2. J gave up 1 base and V 2 bases, and 10 bases lay outside the gene matches. The CDR3 is 19 residues long. From germline, CDR1 is SGHRS and CDR2 YFSETQ. DNA of the CDR3: TGCGCCAGCAGCTTTCCGACTAGCGGGAGCGCCTTATCCTACAATGAGCAGTTCTTC. Translating it yields CASSFPTSGSALSYNEQFF.

This clone was seen more than once but under ten times. The rearrangement links TRBV25-1 to TRBJ2-7; possibly TRBD1 for D (5 bases). Germline V gene lookup returns CDR1 MGHDK and CDR2 SYGVNS. Trimming stripped 8 bases from V and 6 bases from J, with 17 bases between. The length of the CDR3 is 13 residues. CDR3 sequence: CASGQGVNTEQYF. CDR3 nucleotides: TGTGCCAGCGGGCAGGGTGTTAATACCGAGCAGTACTTC.

CDR3: CASNLRGGGNTEAFF. The CDR3 DNA follows: TGCGCCAGTAATCTCAGGGGCGGTGGGAACACTGAAGCTTTCTTT. The chain employs TRBV5-1 and TRBJ1-1, with D possibly matching TRBD1 (6 bases). The CDR3 totals 15 residues. The V and J ends lost 8 bases and 1 base respectively, with 18 bases between them. Germline CDR1 and CDR2: SGHRS and YFSETQ.

The chain recombines TRBV13 with TRBJ2-3; the D gene could be TRBD1 or TRBD2 (6 bases each). The length of the CDR3 is 16 residues. Trimming stripped 5 bases from V and 0 bases from J, with 15 bases between. CDR1 PRHDT and CDR2 FYEKMQ come from the germline V gene (reference sequence). The CDR3 DNA reads as TGTGCCAGCAGCGCTGCCCGGGGGCTTAGCACAGATACGCAGTATTTT. It specifies CASSAARGLSTDTQYF.

The CDR3 is CASSLLPQGRGGTGELFF. CDR3 DNA: TGTGCCAGCAGCTTACTCCCCCAGGGTCGCGGGGGGACCGGGGAGCTGTTTTTT. V usage is TRBV11-2 and J usage is TRBJ2-2; 8 bases match TRBD2. CDR3 size: 18 residues. CDR1 and CDR2 from the germline V gene are SGHAT and FQNNGV. Trimming removed 2 bases from V and 5 bases from J; junction bases left unmatched: 13.

This clone was picked up one time. The CDR3 DNA is TGCAGCGTTATTATCTCTGGAAACACCATATATTTT. As protein: CSVIISGNTIYF. The rearrangement joins TRBV29-1 to TRBJ1-3, with D hard to call. This CDR3 has 12 residues. Between the trimmed V and J ends, which lost 5 bases and 0 bases, there was a span of 5 bases. Germline V gene lookup returns CDR1 SQVTM and CDR2 ANQGSEA.

This clone was recorded a few times. The V gene is TRBV29-1, the J gene TRBJ1-1, with D unclear. V lost 4 bases, J lost 3 bases, and 3 bases lay in between. There are 10 residues in the CDR3. Germline-derived CDR1 and CDR2 are SQVTM and ANQGSEA. The CDR3 here is CSVVYTEAFF. CDR3 DNA: TGCAGCGTTGTATACACTGAAGCTTTCTTT.

The rearrangement joins TRBV7-9 to TRBJ1-1, with TRBD1 matching 9 bases. J was trimmed by 4 bases and V by 6 bases; bases with no gene match: 6. Germline-derived CDR1 and CDR2 are SEHNR and FQNEAQ (reference sequence). This CDR3 region has 14 residues. Here the CDR3 reads CASSSEDRGTEAFF. The CDR3 nucleotides read TGTGCCAGCAGTTCTGAGGACAGGGGCACTGAAGCTTTCTTT.

The J gene is TRBJ1-5, the V gene TRBV27; TRBD1 might be the D (6 bases). The V and J ends lost 6 bases and 2 bases respectively, with 14 bases between them. CDR3 length equals 15 residues. Germline V lookup: CDR1 MNHEY, CDR2 SMNVEV (reference sequence). The CDR3 DNA sequence: TGTGCCAGCAGCGAACAGGGCCTTGGCAATCAGCCCCAGCATTTT. Translation: CASSEQGLGNQPQHF.

The chain links TRBV18 to TRBJ2-7, with 10 bases aligning to TRBD2. This CDR3 is 15 amino acids long. Per the germline V gene, CDR1 is KGHSH and CDR2 is LQKENI. Trimming cost V 6 bases and J 5 bases; bases outside gene matches: 10. CDR3 in amino acids: CASSTLAGDRHEQYF. DNA for the CDR3: TGTGCCAGCTCTACTCTAGCGGGAGATCGCCACGAGCAGTACTTC. The full variable domain, in which reference TRBV18 and TRBJ2-7 provide the parts outside the CDR3, is NAGVMQNPRHLVRRRGQEARLRCSPMKGHSHVYWYRQLPEEGLKFMVYLQKENIIDESGMPKERFSAEFPKEGPSILRIQQVVRGDSAAYFCASSTLAGDRHEQYFGPGTRLTVT.